Detailed here is one T cell receptor beta chain. Its specificity is unknown. These data come from a study of OX40 agonist ivuxolimab in advanced cancers. In the study overall: Six ivuxolimab dose levels, 0.01 to 10 mg/kg, were given intravenously every 2 weeks. Whole-study findings and limits: Some of the lowest clonal expansion was seen in partial responders at 0.1-3.0 mg/kg.

Sequenced by immunoSEQ multiplex PCR; TCRdb stores in-frame clones only, minus some. The sample lists 10,000 to 13,000 clones, over 80% occurring once. The CDR3 runs to 13 residues. V was pared by 6 bases and J by 5 bases, with 13 bases between. CDR1 and CDR2 from the germline V gene are SNHLY and FYNNEI. The genes are TRBV2 and TRBJ2-5, with a tentative D call TRBD2 (6 bases). This sequence was found in an adult with an advanced solid tumor such as melanoma, head and neck, liver or kidney cancer. This specimen consisted of CD4+ or CD8+ T cells sorted from blood, obtained in a trial of the OX40 agonist ivuxolimab. CDR3 amino acids: CASSHRTMETQYF. For the CDR3, the DNA is TGTGCCAGCAGCCACCGGACTATGGAGACCCAGTACTTC. The full variable domain, in which reference TRBV2 and TRBJ2-5 provide the parts outside the CDR3, is EPEVTQTPSHQVTQMGQEVILRCVPISNHLYFYWYRQILGQKVEFLVSFYNNEISEKSEIFDDQFSVERPDGSNFTLKIRSTKLEDSAMYFCASSHRTMETQYFGPGTRLLVL.